This TCR beta chain was documented in a study of T-cell reconstitution after alpha-beta-depleted transplantation in children. Construction of the TCRbeta library involved unique molecular identifiers. TCRdb fed the PCR reads into MiXCR, producing one record per CDR3 protein. Found here are approximately 400,000 distinct CDR3 sequences, roughly a tenth of them singletons; the top ten hold 4.5% to 6%. Unmatched junction bases numbered 5, after V lost 4 bases and J lost 2 bases. The CDR3 has 16 amino acids. Germline values: CDR1 SGHTA, CDR2 FQGNSA. The source of this sequence is a human donor who donated a stem cell graft to a child with acute myeloid leukemia. This rearrangement joins TRBV7-2 to TRBJ1-2; the match to TRBD1 covers 12 bases. Sequencing was performed on PBMCs from the stem cell graft donor, taken from the stem cell graft. The CDR3 loop reads CASSSAGTGGNYGYTF. CDR3 DNA sequence: TGTGCCAGCAGCTCAGCCGGGACAGGGGGCAACTATGGCTACACCTTC.